These 14 T cell receptor beta chains were all obtained from the same sample, sequenced in a study of T cell changes during pregnancy in multiple sclerosis. TCRdb's copy holds only in-frame clones and misses some; the assay was immunoSEQ multiplex PCR. The sample lists roughly 100,000 clones, around 94% occurring once. Sequenced here: peripheral blood, sampled after pregnancy. The origin of the receptors is a female donor with multiple sclerosis, enrolled in a pregnancy study.

This chain uses TRBV9 with TRBJ1-2; TRBD1 aligns across 7 bases. The V gene end was trimmed by 4 bases and the J gene end by 4 bases; junction bases not matched to a gene: 10. Germline assignment: CDR1 SGDLS and CDR2 YYNGEE. The CDR3 consists of 15 residues. CDR3 region: CASSRTAGGIYGYTF. The CDR3 DNA sequence: TGTGCCAGCAGCCGAACGGCAGGGGGAATCTATGGCTACACCTTC.

The genes are TRBV11-2 and TRBJ2-1; 7 nucleotides agree with TRBD2. V shed 0 bases, J shed 4 bases, and the junction held 3 bases outside the gene matches. This CDR3 has 15 amino acids. From germline, CDR1 is SGHAT and CDR2 FQNNGV. In DNA, the CDR3 is TGTGCCAGCAGCTTAGAGCGGGAGTGGTACAATGAGCAGTTCTTC. It translates to CASSLEREWYNEQFF.

This chain uses TRBV5-1 with TRBJ2-5; 8 bases line up with TRBD1. Per the germline V gene, CDR1 is SGHRS and CDR2 is YFSETQ. J lost 4 bases, V lost 5 bases, and 4 bases had no gene match. The CDR3 is 13 residues long. The CDR3 bases are TGCGCCAGCAGTTCCACAGGGGGAGAGACCCAGTACTTC. Translating it yields CASSSTGGETQYF.

The rearrangement links TRBV10-3 to TRBJ2-7, with 7 bases lining up with TRBD1. V trimming: 6 bases; J trimming: 0 bases; junction bases outside the gene matches: 8. Germline V gene data show CDR1 as ENHRY and CDR2 as SYGVKD. This CDR3 contains 15 residues. The CDR3 reads CAISDPGTASYEQYF. In DNA form, the CDR3 reads TGTGCCATCAGCGACCCCGGGACAGCCTCCTACGAGCAGTACTTC.

The chain uses TRBV7-3 and TRBJ1-6; 7 bases match TRBD1. The germline V gene encodes CDR1 SGHTA and CDR2 FQGTGA. This CDR3 contains 15 residues. V lost 6 bases, J lost 18 bases, and 20 bases stayed unmatched. DNA of the CDR3: TGTGCCAGCAGGGGGAACCGGACAGGCCTCGAGGGGGACCACTTT. It codes for CASRGNRTGLEGDHF.

The CDR3 DNA sequence: TGCAGCGTCGCGCCGGGAGGTGAGCAGTTCTTC. Amino acids: CSVAPGGEQFF. V usage is TRBV29-1 and J usage is TRBJ2-1; 7 bases are a match to TRBD2. This CDR3 comprises 11 residues. CDR1 and CDR2 (germline): SQVTM, ANQGSEA. Trimming took 6 bases from V and 9 from J; bases not matched to a gene: 5.

The CDR3 sequence is CASSLTGGYNEQFF. CDR3 sequence (DNA): TGTGCCAGCAGCTTGACAGGGGGCTACAATGAGCAGTTCTTC. The chain combines TRBV5-4 with TRBJ2-1; 8 nucleotides line up with TRBD1. Germline CDR1 is SGHNT and CDR2 is YYREEE (reference sequence). Losses at the gene ends were 1 base for V and 3 bases for J; bases not matched to a gene: 0. The CDR3 is made up of 14 amino acids.

The chain carries TRBV5-1 and TRBJ2-1; D remains ambiguous. V gave up 4 bases and J gave up 0 bases, with 14 bases separating them. The length of the CDR3 is 16 residues. Looked up from germline, CDR1 is SGHRS and CDR2 is YFSETQ. CDR3 in amino acids: CASSTLGLSSYNEQFF. CDR3 nucleotide sequence: TGCGCCAGCAGCACTCTCGGGTTAAGCTCCTACAATGAGCAGTTCTTC.

This chain links TRBV25-1 with TRBJ2-1, with 9 bases identical to TRBD1. The CDR3 extends over 12 amino acids. The V segment lost 3 bases and the J segment 11 bases; nucleotides outside the gene matches: 2. Germline values: CDR1 MGHDK, CDR2 SYGVNS. CDR3 sequence reads: CASSEGQGQQFF. Written as DNA, the CDR3 is TGTGCCAGCAGTGAGGGACAGGGACAGCAGTTCTTC.

The rearrangement links TRBV28 to TRBJ2-7; D is uncertain. Trimming shortened V by 6 bases and J by 1 base, and 16 bases separated the two germline ends. This CDR3 contains 15 residues. Per the germline V gene, CDR1 is MDHEN and CDR2 is SYDVKM. For the CDR3, the DNA is TGTGCCAGCAGCCCGGTCGCCTCGAGTTCCTACGAGCAGTACTTC. It translates to CASSPVASSSYEQYF. Full variable domain (missing parts from reference TRBV28 and TRBJ2-7): DVKVTQSSRYLVKRTGEKVFLECVQDMDHENMFWYRQDPGLGLRLIYFSYDVKMKEKGDIPEGYSVSREKKERFSLILESASTNQTSMYLCASSPVASSSYEQYFGPGTRLTVT.

This chain uses TRBV7-2 with TRBJ2-3; 10 bases map to TRBD1. The CDR3 loop spans 15 amino acids. V shed 5 bases, J shed 1 base, and the junction held 3 bases outside the gene matches. Germline V gene lookup returns CDR1 SGHTA and CDR2 FQGNSA. The CDR3 nucleotides are TGTGCCAGCAGCACGGGGACAGGGGGCACAGATACGCAGTATTTT. It codes for CASSTGTGGTDTQYF.

The chain combines TRBV6-5 with TRBJ2-2; 10 nucleotides match TRBD1. The CDR3 length is 16 residues. The V gene's germline CDR1 is MNHEY and CDR2 SVGAGI. Trimming took 2 bases from V and 6 from J; bases not matched to a gene: 6. The chain's CDR3 is CASSYEGTGVPGELFF. Here the CDR3 DNA reads TGTGCCAGCAGTTACGAAGGGACAGGGGTGCCCGGGGAGCTGTTTTTT.

The chain joins TRBV2 to TRBJ1-2; tentative D call: TRBD1 (5 bases). Trimming took off 7 bases at V and 2 bases at J, with 17 bases between the two ends. This CDR3 has 15 residues. CDR1 SNHLY and CDR2 FYNNEI come from the germline V gene. The CDR3 protein is CASTYGGSLNYGYTF. The CDR3 DNA follows: TGTGCCAGCACCTACGGGGGAAGTTTAAACTATGGCTACACCTTC.

There are a few counts of this clone. The chain couples TRBV2 to TRBJ1-4; no firm D call. The V gene lost 10 bases and the J gene lost 4 bases, with 13 bases spanning the gap. Germline V gene data show CDR1 as SNHLY and CDR2 as FYNNEI. This CDR3 contains 13 residues. In DNA form, the CDR3 reads TGTGCCACCCACAACGGAGGTAATGAAAAACTGTTTTTT. This gives the protein CATHNGGNEKLFF.